Shown below are 13 T cell receptor beta chains from a single sample sequenced in a study of T cells in Graves' hyperthyroidism and ophthalmopathy. There were TCR beta CDR3 regions amplified from RNA transcripts. Initially, a first-round RT-PCR of the TCR CDR3 employed the HTBI primer set. TCRdb re-called the multiplex PCR reads through MiXCR, storing one row per CDR3 protein. The repertoire holds roughly 250,000 distinct CDR3 sequences, with less than 15% as singletons. Specimen: blood. The receptors come from a woman in her 40s with Graves' hyperthyroidism that later progressed to Graves' ophthalmopathy.

This clonotype showed up many times. The rearrangement uses TRBV2 and TRBJ2-3; D is possibly TRBD2 (6 bases). Trimming took off 6 bases at V and 0 bases at J, with 19 bases between the two ends. Looked up from germline, CDR1 is SNHLY and CDR2 is FYNNEI. The CDR3 contains 17 residues. In DNA form, the CDR3 reads TGTGCCAGCAGCCACACTGTACTAGCTTCTAGCACAGATACGCAGTATTTT. Protein product: CASSHTVLASSTDTQYF. Looking up the rest from reference TRBV2 and TRBJ2-3 gives the full variable domain: EPEVTQTPSHQVTQMGQEVILRCVPISNHLYFYWYRQILGQKVEFLVSFYNNEISEKSEIFDDQFSVERPDGSNFTLKIRSTKLEDSAMYFCASSHTVLASSTDTQYFGPGTRLTVL.

This clonotype was detected many times. The chain carries TRBV27 and TRBJ2-1; unclear D gene. The CDR3 consists of 12 residues. Looked up from germline, CDR1 is MNHEY and CDR2 is SMNVEV (reference sequence). Trimming removed 5 bases at V and 9 bases at J, with 11 bases between. This CDR3 is CASSVTVLEQFF. CDR3 DNA sequence: TGTGCCAGCAGTGTAACAGTGCTTGAGCAGTTCTTC.

As concerns this clonotype: With a much larger clone just one base away, this may be a read error. The gene calls are TRBV25-1 and TRBJ2-3, with D uncertain. The CDR3 has 11 amino acids. Germline V CDR1 and CDR2: MGHDK, SYGVNS. The CDR3 coding sequence is TGTGCCAGCAGTGAACTCGATAGGCAGTATTTT. This gives the protein CASSELDRQYF.

This sequence joins TRBV18 and TRBJ2-3; D unresolved. This CDR3 spans 13 amino acids. CDR1 KGHSH and CDR2 LQKENI come from the germline V gene. Trimming pared 3 bases from V and 4 bases from J, leaving 8 bases between. The CDR3 spells CASSPFDADTQYF. CDR3 DNA: TGTGCCAGCTCACCTTTTGATGCAGATACGCAGTATTTT.

At least ten counts were recorded for this clonotype. The chain is built from TRBV6-1 and TRBJ1-1; D is possibly TRBD1 (5 bases). The CDR3 consists of 13 residues. V lost 6 bases and J 7 bases, leaving 15 bases between the germline ends. CDR1 MNHNS and CDR2 SASEGT come from the germline V gene. In DNA form, the CDR3 reads TGTGCCAGCAGCACGGGACGCCTCGTTGAAGCTTTCTTT. Translation gives CASSTGRLVEAFF.

This clonotype was counted ten times or more. The chain employs TRBV18 and TRBJ2-5; the D call may be TRBD1 or TRBD2 (5 bases each). The CDR3 length is 16 residues. V was shortened by 6 bases and J by 5 bases, with 22 bases between the two germline ends. The V gene's germline CDR1 is KGHSH and CDR2 LQKENI. CDR3 residues: CASSHRDLGYLETQYF. CDR3 nucleotide sequence: TGTGCCAGCTCCCACCGGGACCTAGGATACCTTGAGACCCAGTACTTC.

This clonotype was observed at least ten times. This rearrangement joins TRBV20-1 to TRBJ2-1; D is perhaps TRBD1 or TRBD2 (5 bases each). Germline V CDR1 and CDR2: DFQATT, SNEGSKA (reference sequence). This CDR3 region has 11 residues. DNA of the CDR3: TGCAGCATCGAAATGGGGGAAGAGCAGTTCTTC. It specifies CSIEMGEEQFF.

This clonotype was counted at least ten times. The chain uses TRBV19 and TRBJ1-1, with unresolved D. Deletions cut 2 bases from V and 0 bases from J, with 4 bases between. The CDR3 runs 13 residues. The germline gives CDR1 LNHDA, CDR2 SQIVND (reference sequence). The CDR3 region is CASSILVNTEAFF. The DNA of the CDR3 is TGTGCCAGTAGTATACTCGTGAACACTGAAGCTTTCTTT. The entire variable domain, with the rest obtained from reference TRBV19 and TRBJ1-1, is as follows: DGGITQSPKYLFRKEGQNVTLSCEQNLNHDAMYWYRQDPGQGLRLIYYSQIVNDFQKGDIAEGYSVSREKKESFPLTVTSAQKNPTAFYLCASSILVNTEAFFGQGTRLTVV.

In this sample, this clonotype turned up many times. The chain links TRBV5-1 to TRBJ1-3; the D gene is possibly TRBD1 (6 bases). Trimming removed 0 bases from V and 3 bases from J, with 10 bases in between. The CDR3 loop spans 15 amino acids. CDR1 and CDR2 (germline): SGHRS, YFSETQ. The DNA of the CDR3 is TGCGCCAGCAGCTTGGTGGGGGCTTTTGGAAACACCATATATTTT. Translating gives CASSLVGAFGNTIYF.

This clonotype came up many times. The rearrangement links TRBV6-1 to TRBJ2-2; D is uncertain. The CDR3 loop spans 13 amino acids. Per the germline V gene, CDR1 is MNHNS and CDR2 is SASEGT. With 8 bases removed from V and 1 base from J, the gap between germline ends came to 8 bases. The CDR3 here is CASSRGNTGELFF. In DNA, the CDR3 is TGTGCCAGCTCCAGAGGGAACACCGGGGAGCTGTTTTTT.

The chain combines TRBV4-1 with TRBJ2-5; D may be TRBD1 (6 bases). The CDR3 is 14 residues long. Trimming took 2 bases from V and 2 from J, leaving 9 bases between them. The germline gives CDR1 MGHRA, CDR2 YSYEKL. This chain's CDR3 is CASSQRGTQETQYF. CDR3 bases: TGCGCCAGCAGCCAAAGGGGGACACAAGAGACCCAGTACTTC.

The chain recombines TRBV5-6 with TRBJ2-7; D not resolved. V lost 6 bases, J lost 0 bases, and 10 bases lay in between. The CDR3 is made up of 13 amino acids. Germline CDR1 reads SGHDT; CDR2 reads YYEEEE. The chain's CDR3 is CASNPKYSYEQYF. The CDR3, as DNA: TGTGCCAGCAACCCCAAATACTCCTACGAGCAGTACTTC.

This clonotype was observed many times. The CDR3 sequence is CASWGGEPSTDTQYF. Here the CDR3 DNA reads TGTGCCAGCTGGGGGGGCGAACCTAGCACAGATACGCAGTATTTT. The V gene is TRBV6-1, the J gene TRBJ2-3; D is perhaps TRBD2 (7 bases). CDR1 is MNHNS and CDR2 is SASEGT in the germline V gene. Trimming removed 8 bases from V and 0 bases from J, with 15 bases in between. The CDR3 covers 15 residues.